These 13 T cell receptor beta chains originate from one sample sequenced in a study of graft-versus-host responses after intestinal transplantation. Graft material was processed, releasing intraepithelial and lamina propria lymphocytes. Only in-frame clones appear in the TCRdb table, and some are missing; sequencing was by immunoSEQ multiplex PCR. The table has fewer than 20,000 clones, almost 80% seen once; the top ten hold roughly 8%. The sequencing here drew on ileum tissue, taken around 69 weeks after intestinal transplant. The receptors stem from a human patient who received an intestinal transplant, so some T cells may come from the graft donor.

This chain links TRBV19 with TRBJ1-5; D uncertain. This CDR3 region has 15 residues. Between the trimmed V and J ends, which lost 5 bases and 0 bases, there was a span of 11 bases. From germline, CDR1 is LNHDA and CDR2 SQIVND (reference sequence). CDR3: CASSLTEYSNQPQHF. In nucleotides, the CDR3 is TGTGCCAGTAGTCTAACAGAGTATAGCAATCAGCCCCAGCATTTT.

This clone was counted a single time. The V call is TRBV5-1, the J call TRBJ1-3; D gene uncertain. The CDR3 loop spans 12 amino acids. V shed 5 bases and J shed 1 base, with 4 bases lying between them. CDR1 is SGHRS, CDR2 YFSETQ, per germline. The CDR3 region is CASRGSGNTIYF. As DNA, the CDR3 is TGCGCCAGCAGGGGATCTGGAAACACCATATATTTT. Variable domain in full (rest from reference TRBV5-1 and TRBJ1-3): KAGVTQTPRYLIKTRGQQVTLSCSPISGHRSVSWYQQTPGQGLQFLFEYFSETQRNKGNFPGRFSGRQFSNSRSEMNVSTLELGDSALYLCASRGSGNTIYFGEGSWLTVV.

J is TRBJ1-4 and V is TRBV27; 10 bases fit TRBD1. Trimming removed 5 bases from V and 5 bases from J; junction bases left unmatched: 5. CDR1 and CDR2 from the germline V gene are MNHEY and SMNVEV (reference sequence). This CDR3 spans 15 amino acids. This CDR3 reads CASSLRTGGNEKLFF. The CDR3, as DNA: TGTGCCAGCAGTCTCCGGACAGGGGGGAATGAAAAACTGTTTTTT.

The V gene is TRBV7-2, the J gene TRBJ2-4, with D possibly being TRBD1 or TRBD2 (5 bases each). The germline V and J ends were trimmed by 7 bases and 8 bases, with 18 bases remaining between them. The length of the CDR3 is 14 residues. Per germline, CDR1 SGHTA and CDR2 FQGNSA. The CDR3 DNA reads TGTGCCAGCACACTCACGTGGGGGAGAGACATTCAGTACTTC. Its protein is CASTLTWGRDIQYF.

The CDR3 DNA sequence: TGTGCCAGCAGCCAACAGGGCTCTGGGGCCAACGTCCTGACTTTC. This encodes CASSQQGSGANVLTF. The genes are TRBV6-5 and TRBJ2-6, with D tentatively TRBD1 (6 bases). Germline CDR1 MNHEY, CDR2 SVGAGI. V was cut by 6 bases and J by 0 bases, with 9 bases left in between. The CDR3 length is 15 residues.

J is TRBJ2-2 and V is TRBV28; the match to TRBD1 covers 8 bases. The V segment lost 8 bases and the J segment 8 bases; nucleotides outside the gene matches: 13. The CDR3 extends over 15 amino acids. Germline lookup yields CDR1 MDHEN and CDR2 SYDVKM. DNA for the CDR3: TGTGCCAGCGTCAGGGGGCGCGGGCGGTCAGGGGAGCTGTTTTTT. Its protein product is CASVRGRGRSGELFF. Full variable domain (outside the CDR3, taken from reference TRBV28 and TRBJ2-2): DVKVTQSSRYLVKRTGEKVFLECVQDMDHENMFWYRQDPGLGLRLIYFSYDVKMKEKGDIPEGYSVSREKKERFSLILESASTNQTSMYLCASVRGRGRSGELFFGEGSRLTVL.

By proportion, this clone is large (0.1 to 1%). This sequence joins TRBV6-4 and TRBJ2-1; no firm D call. With 4 bases removed from V and 5 bases from J, the gap between germline ends came to 9 bases. This CDR3 spans 13 amino acids. In germline, CDR1 is MRHNA, CDR2 SNTAGT. CDR3 DNA: TGTGCCAGCAGTGCGGGCGCTAACAATGAGCAGTTCTTC. It translates to CASSAGANNEQFF.

The chain uses TRBV10-3 and TRBJ2-7, with D hard to call. Trimming shortened V by 4 bases and J by 5 bases, and 15 bases separated the two germline ends. Germline V CDR1 and CDR2: ENHRY, SYGVKD. The CDR3 is made up of 14 amino acids. CDR3 protein: CAISVSQVIHEQYF. DNA for the CDR3: TGTGCCATCAGTGTGAGTCAGGTTATTCACGAGCAGTACTTC.

This clone was detected once. The CDR3 DNA reads TGTGCCAGCAGCTTCGGACTAGCGGGACAAGAGACCCAGTACTTC. It yields the protein CASSFGLAGQETQYF. The chain is built from TRBV5-8 and TRBJ2-5; 12 positions match TRBD2. Per the germline V gene, CDR1 is SGHTS and CDR2 is YDEGEE. The V gene end was trimmed by 2 bases and the J gene end by 2 bases; junction bases not matched to a gene: 1. The CDR3 loop spans 15 amino acids.

In this sample, this clone turned up once. This chain uses TRBV27 with TRBJ2-6, with 10 bases fitting TRBD1. The CDR3 contains 17 residues. V shed 3 bases and J 3 bases; nucleotides not matched to a gene: 5. The germline gives CDR1 MNHEY, CDR2 SMNVEV (reference sequence). CDR3 residues: CASSFRQGALGANVLTF. The CDR3 region has the DNA TGTGCCAGCAGTTTTAGACAGGGGGCGCTTGGGGCCAACGTCCTGACTTTC.

The table lists this clone with a few counts. The chain employs TRBV5-5 and TRBJ2-1; D is unclear. The V gene's germline CDR1 is SGHKS and CDR2 YYEKEE (reference sequence). V lost 7 bases, J lost 3 bases, and 11 bases lay in between. The CDR3 is 13 amino acids. The CDR3 sequence is CASRLGGYNEQFF. The CDR3 nucleotides are TGTGCCAGCCGACTCGGTGGCTACAATGAGCAGTTCTTC.

In its sample, this clone was seen a few times. The chain has TRBV10-3 and TRBJ1-2; D is undetermined. This CDR3 spans 13 amino acids. V was trimmed by 8 bases and J by 2 bases, leaving 12 bases between them. CDR1 and CDR2 from the germline V gene are ENHRY and SYGVKD. The CDR3 loop is CAIRLDLNYGYTF. CDR3 DNA sequence: TGTGCCATCCGCTTAGATCTGAACTATGGCTACACCTTC.

The V call is TRBV18, the J call TRBJ2-3; TRBD2 matches at 10 bases. Trimming cost V 3 bases and J 3 bases; bases outside gene matches: 0. Germline values: CDR1 KGHSH, CDR2 LQKENI. The CDR3 runs 14 residues. CDR3 bases: TGTGCCAGCTCACCTAGCGGGGGGACAGATACGCAGTATTTT. Encoded protein: CASSPSGGTDTQYF.